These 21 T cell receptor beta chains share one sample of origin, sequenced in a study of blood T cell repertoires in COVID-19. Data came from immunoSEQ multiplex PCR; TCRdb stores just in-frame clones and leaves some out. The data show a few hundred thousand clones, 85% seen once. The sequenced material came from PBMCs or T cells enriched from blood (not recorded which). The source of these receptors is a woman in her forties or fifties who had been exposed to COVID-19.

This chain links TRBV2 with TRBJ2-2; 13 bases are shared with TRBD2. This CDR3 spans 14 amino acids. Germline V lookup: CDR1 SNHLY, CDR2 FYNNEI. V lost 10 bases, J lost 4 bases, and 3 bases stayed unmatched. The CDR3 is CATGTSGVTGELFF. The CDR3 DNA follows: TGTGCCACCGGGACTAGCGGGGTCACCGGGGAGCTGTTTTTT. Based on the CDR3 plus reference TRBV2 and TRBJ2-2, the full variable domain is EPEVTQTPSHQVTQMGQEVILRCVPISNHLYFYWYRQILGQKVEFLVSFYNNEISEKSEIFDDQFSVERPDGSNFTLKIRSTKLEDSAMYFCATGTSGVTGELFFGEGSRLTVL.

The chain's CDR3 is CASSIDRGAGQPQHF. DNA for the CDR3: TGTGCCAGTAGTATAGATCGGGGAGCTGGTCAGCCCCAGCATTTT. V usage is TRBV19 and J usage is TRBJ1-5; D call uncertain. V dropped 0 bases and J dropped 6 bases, with 12 bases sitting between them. The CDR3 consists of 15 residues. CDR1 and CDR2 (germline): LNHDA, SQIVND (reference sequence).

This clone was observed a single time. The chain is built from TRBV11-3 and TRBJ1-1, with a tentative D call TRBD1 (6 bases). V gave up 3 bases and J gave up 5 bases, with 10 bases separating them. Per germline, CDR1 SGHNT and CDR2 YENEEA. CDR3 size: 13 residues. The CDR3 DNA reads TGTGCCAGCAGCTTCCAGGGGTGGACTGAAGCTTTCTTT. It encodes CASSFQGWTEAFF.

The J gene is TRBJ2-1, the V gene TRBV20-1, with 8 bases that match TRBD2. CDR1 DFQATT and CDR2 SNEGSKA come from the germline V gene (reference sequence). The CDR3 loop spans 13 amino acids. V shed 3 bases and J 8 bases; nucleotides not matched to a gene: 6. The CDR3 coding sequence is TGCAGTGCTAGTCGGCGGGGGGCCCATGAGCAGTTCTTC. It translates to CSASRRGAHEQFF.

The CDR3 bases are TGTGCCTGGGGCCCCCCTGAGACCCAGTACTTC. Its translation: CAWGPPETQYF. This chain uses TRBV30 with TRBJ2-5, with D uncertain. Germline assignment: CDR1 GTSNPN and CDR2 SVGIG (reference sequence). Trimming removed 5 bases at V and 5 bases at J, with 9 bases between. This CDR3 is 11 amino acids long.

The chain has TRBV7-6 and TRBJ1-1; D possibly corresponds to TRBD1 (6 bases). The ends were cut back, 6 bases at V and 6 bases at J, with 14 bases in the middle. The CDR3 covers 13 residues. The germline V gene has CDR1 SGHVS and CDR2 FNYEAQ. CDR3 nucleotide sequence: TGTGCCAGCAGTCTATTTGAGGGGGCTGAAGCTTTCTTT. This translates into CASSLFEGAEAFF.

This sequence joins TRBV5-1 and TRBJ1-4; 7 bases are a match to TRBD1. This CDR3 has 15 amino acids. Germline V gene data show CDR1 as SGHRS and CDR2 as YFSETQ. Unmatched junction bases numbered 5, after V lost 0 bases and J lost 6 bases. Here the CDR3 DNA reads TGCGCCAGCAGCTTGGAGGGGGCGCATCATGAAAAACTGTTTTTT. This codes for CASSLEGAHHEKLFF.

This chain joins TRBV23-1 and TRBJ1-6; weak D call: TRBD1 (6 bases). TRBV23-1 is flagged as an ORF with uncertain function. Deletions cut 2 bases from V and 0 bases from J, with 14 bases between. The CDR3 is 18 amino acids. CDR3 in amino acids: CASSQRDIVTSYNSPLHF. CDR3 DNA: TGCGCCAGCAGTCAACGGGACATAGTAACCTCCTATAATTCACCCCTCCACTTT.

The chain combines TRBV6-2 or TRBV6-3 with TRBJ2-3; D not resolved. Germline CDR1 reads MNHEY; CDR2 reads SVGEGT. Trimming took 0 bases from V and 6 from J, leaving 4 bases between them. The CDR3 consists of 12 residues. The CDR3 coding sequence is TGTGCCAGCAGTTACTCGAGGGATACGCAGTATTTT. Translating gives CASSYSRDTQYF.

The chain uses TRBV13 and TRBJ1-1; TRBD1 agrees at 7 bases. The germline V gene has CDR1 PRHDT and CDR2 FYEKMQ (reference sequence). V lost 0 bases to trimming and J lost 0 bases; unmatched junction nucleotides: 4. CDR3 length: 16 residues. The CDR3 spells CASSLGDRAMNTEAFF. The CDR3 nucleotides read TGTGCCAGCAGCTTAGGCGACAGGGCAATGAACACTGAAGCTTTCTTT.

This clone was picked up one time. In nucleotides, the CDR3 is TGTGCCAGTAGTACAAAATACAGGGATGTAGGTTCACCCCTCCACTTT. This encodes CASSTKYRDVGSPLHF. The chain couples TRBV19 to TRBJ1-6, with D maybe TRBD1 (6 bases). V was cut by 4 bases and J by 9 bases, with 19 bases left in between. This CDR3 comprises 16 residues. Germline lookup yields CDR1 LNHDA and CDR2 SQIVND (reference sequence).

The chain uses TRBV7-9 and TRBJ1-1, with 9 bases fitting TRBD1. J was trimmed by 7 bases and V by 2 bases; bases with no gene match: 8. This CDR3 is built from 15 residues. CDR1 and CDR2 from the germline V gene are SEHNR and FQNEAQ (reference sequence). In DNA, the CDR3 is TGTGCCAGCAGCTTAAACGGACAGGGGATCAATGAAGCTTTCTTT. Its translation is CASSLNGQGINEAFF.

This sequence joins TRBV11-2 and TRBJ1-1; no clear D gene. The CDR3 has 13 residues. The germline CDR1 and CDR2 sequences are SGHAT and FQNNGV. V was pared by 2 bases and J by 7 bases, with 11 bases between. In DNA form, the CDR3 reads TGTGCCAGCAGCTTAAGGCAGGTCTATGAAGCTTTCTTT. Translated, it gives CASSLRQVYEAFF.

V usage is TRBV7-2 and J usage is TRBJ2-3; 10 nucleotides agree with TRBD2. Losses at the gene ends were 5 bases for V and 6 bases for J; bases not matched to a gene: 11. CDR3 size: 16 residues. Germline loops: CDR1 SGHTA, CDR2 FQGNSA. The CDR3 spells CASSKDASGGSDTQYF. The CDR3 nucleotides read TGTGCCAGCAGCAAAGACGCTAGCGGGGGATCGGATACGCAGTATTTT.

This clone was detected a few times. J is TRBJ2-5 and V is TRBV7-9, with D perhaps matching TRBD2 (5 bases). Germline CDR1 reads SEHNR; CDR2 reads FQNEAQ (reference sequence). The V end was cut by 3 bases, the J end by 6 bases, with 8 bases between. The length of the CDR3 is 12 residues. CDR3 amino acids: CASSFPGKTQYF. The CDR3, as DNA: TGTGCCAGCAGCTTCCCCGGGAAGACCCAGTACTTC.

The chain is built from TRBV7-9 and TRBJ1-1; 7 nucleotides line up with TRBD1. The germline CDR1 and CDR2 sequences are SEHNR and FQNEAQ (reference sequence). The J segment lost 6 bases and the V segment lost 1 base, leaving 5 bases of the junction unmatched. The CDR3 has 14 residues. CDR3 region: CASSLGDRVSEAFF. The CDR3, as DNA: TGTGCCAGCAGCTTAGGAGACAGGGTTTCTGAAGCTTTCTTT.

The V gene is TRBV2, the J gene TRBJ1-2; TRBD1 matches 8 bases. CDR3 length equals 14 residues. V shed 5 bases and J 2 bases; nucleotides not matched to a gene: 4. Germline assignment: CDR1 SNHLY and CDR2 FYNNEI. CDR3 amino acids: CASSPDRENYGYTF. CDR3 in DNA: TGTGCCAGCAGTCCGGACAGGGAAAACTATGGCTACACCTTC.

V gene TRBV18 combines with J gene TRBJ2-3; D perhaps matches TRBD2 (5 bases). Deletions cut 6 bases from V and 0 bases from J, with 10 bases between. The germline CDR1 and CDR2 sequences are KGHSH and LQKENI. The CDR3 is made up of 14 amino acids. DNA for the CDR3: TGTGCCAGCTCCCGGAGGCAGAGCACAGATACGCAGTATTTT. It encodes CASSRRQSTDTQYF.

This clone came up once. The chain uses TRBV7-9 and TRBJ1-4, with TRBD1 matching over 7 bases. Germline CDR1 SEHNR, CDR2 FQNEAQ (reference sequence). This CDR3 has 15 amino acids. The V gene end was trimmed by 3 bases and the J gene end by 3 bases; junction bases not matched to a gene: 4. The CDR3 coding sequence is TGTGCCAGCAGCTTTGAGGGGGCTCCTAATGAAAAACTGTTTTTT. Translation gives CASSFEGAPNEKLFF.

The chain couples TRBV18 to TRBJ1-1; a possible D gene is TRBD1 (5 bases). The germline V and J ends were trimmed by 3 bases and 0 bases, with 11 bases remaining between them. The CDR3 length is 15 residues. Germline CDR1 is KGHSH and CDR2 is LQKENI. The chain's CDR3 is CASSPATVMNTEAFF. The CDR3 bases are TGTGCCAGCTCACCCGCGACAGTTATGAACACTGAAGCTTTCTTT.

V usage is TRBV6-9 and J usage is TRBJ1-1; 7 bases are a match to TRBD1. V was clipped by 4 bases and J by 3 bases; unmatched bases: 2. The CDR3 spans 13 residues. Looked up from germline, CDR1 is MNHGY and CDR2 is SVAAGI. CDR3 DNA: TGTGCCAGCAGTTTAACAGGGGACACTGAAGCTTTCTTT. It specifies CASSLTGDTEAFF.